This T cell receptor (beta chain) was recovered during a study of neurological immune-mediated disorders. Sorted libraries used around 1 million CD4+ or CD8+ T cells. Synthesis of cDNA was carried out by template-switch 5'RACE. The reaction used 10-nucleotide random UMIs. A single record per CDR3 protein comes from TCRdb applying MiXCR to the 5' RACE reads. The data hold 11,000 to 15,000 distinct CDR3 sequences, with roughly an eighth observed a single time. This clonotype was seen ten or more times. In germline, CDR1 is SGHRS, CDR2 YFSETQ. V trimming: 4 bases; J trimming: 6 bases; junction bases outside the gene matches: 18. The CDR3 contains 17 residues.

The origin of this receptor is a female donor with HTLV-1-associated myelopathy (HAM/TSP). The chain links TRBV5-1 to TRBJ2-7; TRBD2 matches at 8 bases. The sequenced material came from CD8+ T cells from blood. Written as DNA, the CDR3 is TGCGCCAGCAGCGCCTCAGAGGTGAGCGGGAGAGGCTCCGAGCAGTACTTC. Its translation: CASSASEVSGRGSEQYF.